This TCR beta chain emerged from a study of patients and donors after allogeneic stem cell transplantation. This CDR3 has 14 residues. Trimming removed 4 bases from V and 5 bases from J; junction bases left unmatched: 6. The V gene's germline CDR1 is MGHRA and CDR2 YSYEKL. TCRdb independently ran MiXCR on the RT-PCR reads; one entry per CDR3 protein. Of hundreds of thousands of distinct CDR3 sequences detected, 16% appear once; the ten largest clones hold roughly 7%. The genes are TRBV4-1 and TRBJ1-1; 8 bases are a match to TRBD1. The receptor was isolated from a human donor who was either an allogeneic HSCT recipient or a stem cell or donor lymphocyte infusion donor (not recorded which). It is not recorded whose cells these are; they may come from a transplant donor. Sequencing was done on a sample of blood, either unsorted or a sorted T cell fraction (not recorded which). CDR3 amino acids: CASSLPTGVTEAFF. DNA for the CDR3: TGCGCCAGCAGCCTCCCGACAGGGGTTACTGAAGCTTTCTTT.